The subject of this entry is one T cell receptor beta chain. The entry originates in a study of T cells in narcolepsy. The data were produced by immunoSEQ multiplex PCR, yet TCRdb's version contains in-frame clones alone and is incomplete. The data contain more than 25,000 clones, 79% of them seen just once; the ten biggest clones take up 6% to 7%. Sequencing used memory (CD45RA-) CD4+ T cells from blood. This clonotype was obtained from a human donor in good health.

CDR3 nucleotides: TGTGCCAGCTCGGACAGGGGATGGACCAATGAGCAGTTCTTC. This encodes CASSDRGWTNEQFF. The V gene is TRBV6-5, the J gene TRBJ2-1, with 9 bases lining up with TRBD1. The germline gives CDR1 MNHEY, CDR2 SVGAGI. Trimming cost V 8 bases and J 6 bases; bases outside gene matches: 8. The CDR3 sequence is 14 residues long.